This T cell receptor beta chain was observed in a study of blood T cell repertoires in COVID-19. At the level of the study: The origin of the acute and convalescent COVID-19 samples was the United States, Italy and Spain. In each case, the material was cDNA or gDNA derived from T cells, B-cell-depleted T cells, or PBMCs.

Germline lookup yields CDR1 MDHEN and CDR2 SYDVKM. The CDR3 spans 13 residues. The V and J ends lost 7 bases and 4 bases, in that order; junction bases with no gene match: 6. As processed by the authors: Reference gene primer amplification in the assay estimated nucleated cell counts. Clones were read by immunoSEQ multiplex PCR, and TCRdb kept only the in-frame ones, dropping some. The D gene and trimming were derived from the DNA, and the V and J assignments and clone size from that table. This table has about 97,000 clones, approximately 92% appearing once. Material for sequencing was peripheral blood. The V and J genes are TRBV28 and TRBJ1-2; TRBD1 matches at 7 bases. The clonotype originates from a man aged 50-60 years with active COVID-19. The CDR3 bases are TGTGCCAGCACCGACAGGGTCATCTATGGCTACACCTTC. This encodes CASTDRVIYGYTF.